The 2 T cell receptor beta chains below come from one sample, sequenced in a study of OX40 agonist ivuxolimab in advanced cancers. Only in-frame clones appear in the TCRdb table, and some are missing; sequencing was by immunoSEQ multiplex PCR. The sample lists approximately 90,000 clones, 70% to 90% occurring once. Sample: CD4+ or CD8+ T cells sorted from blood, taken in a trial of the OX40 agonist ivuxolimab. These receptors all come from an adult with an advanced solid tumor such as melanoma, head and neck, liver or kidney cancer.

The rearrangement joins TRBV7-2 to TRBJ2-3; the match to TRBD2 covers 9 bases. CDR1 SGHTA and CDR2 FQGNSA come from the germline V gene. CDR3 length: 16 amino acids. V was clipped by 5 bases and J by 0 bases; unmatched bases: 6. The CDR3, as DNA: TGTGCCAGCAGCCGGGCTAGCGGGGCTAGCACAGATACGCAGTATTTT. This sequence encodes CASSRASGASTDTQYF.

The chain links TRBV9 to TRBJ1-2; D unresolved. The ends were cut back, 3 bases at V and 4 bases at J, with 7 bases in the middle. The germline V gene encodes CDR1 SGDLS and CDR2 YYNGEE. The CDR3 is 12 residues long. The CDR3 DNA sequence: TGTGCCAGCAGCGAGAACTTCTATGGCTACACCTTC. Residues: CASSENFYGYTF.